The 13 T cell receptor beta chains below all came from one sample that was sequenced in a study of naive and memory T cell subsets. Noted treatment: skin biopsy from PPD injection site in Mantoux-positive individual. The library had UMIs added by 3' ligation of an oligonucleotide to TCR cDNA. Ligated cDNA underwent four rounds of PCR with nested alpha and beta constant region primers and SP2. TCRdb re-called the UMI-ligation and nested PCR reads through MiXCR, storing one row per CDR3 protein. The sample lists 37,000 or so distinct CDR3 sequences; more than 9.5% were seen once. The sequences come from skin, collected from a tuberculin skin test site. The source of these receptors is an adult in good health.

The chain couples TRBV6-6 to TRBJ2-7; 10 positions agree with TRBD1. The CDR3 extends over 16 amino acids. Germline trimming cut 0 bases from V and 2 bases from J; bases unmatched to any gene: 4. Germline values: CDR1 MNHNY, CDR2 SVGAGI (reference sequence). CDR3 loop: CASSYSGTGDPYEQYF. CDR3 sequence (DNA): TGTGCCAGCAGTTACTCCGGGACAGGGGATCCCTACGAGCAGTACTTC.

The sample holds many counts of this clonotype. The DNA of the CDR3 is TGTGCCAGCAGCTTTTTCGAAACCAATGAGCAGTTCTTC. It yields the protein CASSFFETNEQFF. The V and J genes are TRBV7-8 and TRBJ2-1, with D unclear. Germline V CDR1 and CDR2: SGHVS, FQNEAQ. This CDR3 has 13 residues. Trimming removed 3 bases at V and 6 bases at J, with 9 bases between.

The chain uses TRBV6-6 and TRBJ2-7; the match to TRBD1 covers 11 bases. The CDR3 runs 16 residues. Germline V CDR1 and CDR2: MNHNY, SVGAGI (reference sequence). V lost 0 bases, J lost 4 bases, and 5 bases stayed unmatched. The CDR3 protein is CASSYSPGTGGYEQYF. The CDR3 DNA is TGTGCCAGCAGTTACTCTCCCGGGACAGGGGGGTACGAGCAGTACTTC.

In its sample, this clonotype was seen a few times. The V and J genes are TRBV12-3 or TRBV12-4 and TRBJ2-1; 8 bases agree with TRBD2. This CDR3 is built from 18 residues. The J segment lost 10 bases and the V segment lost 8 bases, leaving 25 bases of the junction unmatched. CDR3 sequence reads: CASGPSGGVSSRRKEQFF. The CDR3 bases are TGTGCCAGCGGCCCCAGCGGGGGCGTCTCATCCCGACGCAAAGAGCAGTTCTTC.

The chain couples TRBV9 to TRBJ1-2, with 7 bases aligning to TRBD1. The CDR3 contains 16 residues. The J segment lost 2 bases and the V segment lost 3 bases, leaving 10 bases of the junction unmatched. The germline gives CDR1 SGDLS, CDR2 YYNGEE. The CDR3 loop reads CASSGQGEYFNYGYTF. The CDR3, as DNA: TGTGCCAGCAGCGGCCAGGGGGAGTACTTCAACTATGGCTACACCTTC. Using reference TRBV9 and TRBJ1-2 for the parts outside the CDR3, the full variable domain is DSGVTQTPKHLITATGQRVTLRCSPRSGDLSVYWYQQSLDQGLQFLIQYYNGEERAKGNILERFSAQQFPDLHSELNLSSLELGDSALYFCASSGQGEYFNYGYTFGSGTRLTVV.

The table lists this clonotype with a few counts. V and J are TRBV3-1 and TRBJ1-5; no firm D call. Germline CDR1 LGHDT, CDR2 YNNKEL (reference sequence). This CDR3 has 15 amino acids. The V gene lost 3 bases and the J gene lost 1 base, with 10 bases spanning the gap. Here the CDR3 DNA reads TGTGCCAGCAGCCAGGGCTCAGTAAGCAATCAGCCCCAGCATTTT. As protein: CASSQGSVSNQPQHF.

With regard to this clonotype: Since a much larger clone is just one base distant, this may be a read error. The chain combines TRBV6-1 with TRBJ2-2; D unclear. Germline V gene data show CDR1 as MNHNS and CDR2 as SASEGT. Between the trimmed V and J ends, which lost 8 bases and 4 bases, there was a span of 11 bases. CDR3 length: 13 amino acids. The CDR3 sequence is CASHESSTGELFF. The CDR3, as DNA: TGTGCCAGCCACGAAAGTAGCACCGGGGAGCTGTTTTTT.

This chain connects TRBV6-5 to TRBJ1-2; D possibly corresponds to TRBD1 (6 bases). The CDR3 covers 12 residues. Germline V lookup: CDR1 MNHEY, CDR2 SVGAGI. V lost 8 bases and J 2 bases, leaving 9 bases between the germline ends. The CDR3 loop reads CASSTGNYGYTF. CDR3 sequence (DNA): TGTGCCAGCTCGACAGGCAACTATGGCTACACCTTC.

This clonotype was recorded a few times. The chain recombines TRBV4-1 with TRBJ2-1, with 7 nucleotides matching TRBD1. There are 15 residues in the CDR3. V lost 3 bases and J lost 2; bases outside the gene matches: 4. In germline, CDR1 is MGHRA, CDR2 YSYEKL. The CDR3: CASSHGQEPYNEQFF. DNA for the CDR3: TGCGCCAGCAGCCACGGACAGGAGCCCTACAATGAGCAGTTCTTC.

This clonotype has a count of ten or more. V and J are TRBV27 and TRBJ2-1; 8 bases map to TRBD1. Looked up from germline, CDR1 is MNHEY and CDR2 is SMNVEV (reference sequence). This CDR3 is 11 amino acids long. J gave up 10 bases and V 10 bases, and 6 bases lay outside the gene matches. The CDR3 reads CATQGAGEQFF. For the CDR3, the DNA is TGTGCCACCCAGGGGGCGGGAGAGCAGTTCTTC.

This clonotype has only a few counts. This sequence joins TRBV29-1 and TRBJ1-2; weak D call: TRBD1 (5 bases). CDR3 size: 12 residues. Germline assignment: CDR1 SQVTM and CDR2 ANQGSEA. V was shortened by 0 bases and J by 8 bases, with 10 bases between the two germline ends. The DNA of the CDR3 is TGCAGCGTTGAAGATTCTGGGGGAGGCTACACCTTC. It is translated as CSVEDSGGGYTF.

In its sample, this clonotype was seen many times. V usage is TRBV20-1 and J usage is TRBJ1-5; TRBD1 might be the D (6 bases). The germline V gene encodes CDR1 DFQATT and CDR2 SNEGSKA (reference sequence). The CDR3 runs 13 residues. V dropped 6 bases and J dropped 0 bases, with 9 bases sitting between them. The CDR3 region is CSAGQYSNQPQHF. The DNA of the CDR3 is TGCAGTGCCGGACAGTATAGCAATCAGCCCCAGCATTTT.

The chain employs TRBV15 and TRBJ2-1; 10 nucleotides align to TRBD1. Per germline, CDR1 LNHNV and CDR2 YYDKDF (reference sequence). V trimming: 3 bases; J trimming: 7 bases; junction bases outside the gene matches: 3. CDR3 size: 14 residues. The CDR3 loop is CATSSRDRGNEQFF. CDR3 sequence (DNA): TGTGCCACCAGCAGCCGGGACAGGGGTAATGAGCAGTTCTTC.